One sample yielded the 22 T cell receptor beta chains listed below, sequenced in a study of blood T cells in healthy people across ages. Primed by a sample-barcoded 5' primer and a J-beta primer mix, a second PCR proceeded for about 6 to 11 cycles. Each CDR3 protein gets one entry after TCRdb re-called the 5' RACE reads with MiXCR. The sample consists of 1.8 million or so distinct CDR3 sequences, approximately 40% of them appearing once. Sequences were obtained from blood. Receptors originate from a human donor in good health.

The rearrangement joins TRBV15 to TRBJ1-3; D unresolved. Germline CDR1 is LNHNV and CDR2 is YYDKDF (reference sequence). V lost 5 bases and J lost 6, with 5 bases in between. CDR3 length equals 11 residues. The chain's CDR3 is CATSLINTIYF. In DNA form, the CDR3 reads TGTGCCACCAGCCTAATAAACACCATATATTTT.

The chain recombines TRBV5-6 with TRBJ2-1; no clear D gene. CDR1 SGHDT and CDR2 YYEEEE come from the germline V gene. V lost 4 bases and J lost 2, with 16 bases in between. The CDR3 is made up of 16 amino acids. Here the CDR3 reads CASSPFGEGTYNEQFF. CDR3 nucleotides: TGTGCCAGCAGCCCCTTTGGGGAAGGGACCTACAATGAGCAGTTCTTC.

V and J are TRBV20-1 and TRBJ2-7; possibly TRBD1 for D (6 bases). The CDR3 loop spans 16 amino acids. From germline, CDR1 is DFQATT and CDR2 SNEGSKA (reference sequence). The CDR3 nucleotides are TGCAGCGCTGATTCACATGAGGCAGGGGTCTCCTACGAGCAGTACTTC. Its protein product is CSADSHEAGVSYEQYF.

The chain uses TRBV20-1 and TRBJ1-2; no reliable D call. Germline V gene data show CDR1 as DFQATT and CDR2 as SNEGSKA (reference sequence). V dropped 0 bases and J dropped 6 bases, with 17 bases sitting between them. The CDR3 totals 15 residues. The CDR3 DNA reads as TGCAGTGCTAGAGATGGGGTGCGGGAAGCCAATGGCTACACCTTC. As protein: CSARDGVREANGYTF.

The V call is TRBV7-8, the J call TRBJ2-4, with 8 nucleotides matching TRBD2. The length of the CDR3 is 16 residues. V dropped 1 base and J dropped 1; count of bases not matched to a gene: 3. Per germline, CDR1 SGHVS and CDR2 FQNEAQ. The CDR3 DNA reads TGTGCCAGCAGCTTAGGAGGCGGGGGGGCCAAAAACATTCAGTACTTC. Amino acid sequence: CASSLGGGGAKNIQYF.

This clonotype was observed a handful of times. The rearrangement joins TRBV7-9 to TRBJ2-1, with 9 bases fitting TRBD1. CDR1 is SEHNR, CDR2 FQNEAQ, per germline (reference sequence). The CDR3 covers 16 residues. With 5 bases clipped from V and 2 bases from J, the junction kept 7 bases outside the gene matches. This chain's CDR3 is CASSPADRGPYNEQFF. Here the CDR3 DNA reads TGTGCCAGCAGCCCGGCGGACAGGGGACCCTACAATGAGCAGTTCTTC.

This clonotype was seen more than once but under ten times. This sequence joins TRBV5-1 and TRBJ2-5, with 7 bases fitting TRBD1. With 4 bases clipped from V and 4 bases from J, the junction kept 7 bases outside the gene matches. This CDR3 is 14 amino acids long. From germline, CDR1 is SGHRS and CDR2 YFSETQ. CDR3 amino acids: CASSTDRVPETQYF. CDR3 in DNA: TGCGCCAGCAGCACCGACAGGGTCCCAGAGACCCAGTACTTC.

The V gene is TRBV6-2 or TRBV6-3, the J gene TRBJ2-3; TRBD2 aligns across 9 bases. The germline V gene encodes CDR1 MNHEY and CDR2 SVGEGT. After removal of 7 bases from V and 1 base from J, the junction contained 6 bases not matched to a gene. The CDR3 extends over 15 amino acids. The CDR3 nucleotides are TGTGCCAGCAAGTCCCCTAGCGGGGGCACAGATACGCAGTATTTT. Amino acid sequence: CASKSPSGGTDTQYF.

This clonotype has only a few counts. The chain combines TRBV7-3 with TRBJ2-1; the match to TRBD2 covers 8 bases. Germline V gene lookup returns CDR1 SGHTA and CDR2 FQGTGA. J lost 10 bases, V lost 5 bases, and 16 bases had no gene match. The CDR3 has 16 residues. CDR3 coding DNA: TGTGCCAGCAGCCCCGGCGGAGCGGGGGAGTTCGGAGAGCAGTTCTTC. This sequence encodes CASSPGGAGEFGEQFF.

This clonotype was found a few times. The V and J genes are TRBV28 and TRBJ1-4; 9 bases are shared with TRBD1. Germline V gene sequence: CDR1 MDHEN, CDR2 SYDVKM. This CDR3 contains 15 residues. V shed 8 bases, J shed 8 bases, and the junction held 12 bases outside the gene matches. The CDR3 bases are TGTGCCAGCGGCGGGCGGGACAGGGTTGACGAAAAACTGTTTTTT. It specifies CASGGRDRVDEKLFF.

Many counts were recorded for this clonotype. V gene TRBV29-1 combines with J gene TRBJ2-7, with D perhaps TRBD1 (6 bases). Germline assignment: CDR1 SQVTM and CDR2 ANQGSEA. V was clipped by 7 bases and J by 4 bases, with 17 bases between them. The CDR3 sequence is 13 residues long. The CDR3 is CSAGTPRGYEQYF. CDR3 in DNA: TGCAGCGCCGGAACACCCAGGGGATACGAGCAGTACTTC.

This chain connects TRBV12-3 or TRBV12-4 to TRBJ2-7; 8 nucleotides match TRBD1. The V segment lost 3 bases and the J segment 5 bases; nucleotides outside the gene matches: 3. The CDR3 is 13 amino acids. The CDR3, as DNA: TGTGCCAGCAGTTTGACAGGGGTGGACGAGCAGTACTTC. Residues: CASSLTGVDEQYF.

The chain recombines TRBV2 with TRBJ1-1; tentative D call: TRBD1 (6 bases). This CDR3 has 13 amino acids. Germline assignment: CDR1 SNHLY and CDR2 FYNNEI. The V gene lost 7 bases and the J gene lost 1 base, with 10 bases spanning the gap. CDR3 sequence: CASTGGRNTEAFF. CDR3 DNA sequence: TGTGCCAGCACCGGGGGGCGGAACACTGAAGCTTTCTTT.

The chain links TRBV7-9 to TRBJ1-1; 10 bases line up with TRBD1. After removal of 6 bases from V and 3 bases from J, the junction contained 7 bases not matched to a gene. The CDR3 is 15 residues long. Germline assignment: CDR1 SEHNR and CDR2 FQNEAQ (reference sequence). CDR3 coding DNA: TGTGCCAGCAGACCGACAGGGGGCGCGTACACTGAAGCTTTCTTT. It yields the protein CASRPTGGAYTEAFF.

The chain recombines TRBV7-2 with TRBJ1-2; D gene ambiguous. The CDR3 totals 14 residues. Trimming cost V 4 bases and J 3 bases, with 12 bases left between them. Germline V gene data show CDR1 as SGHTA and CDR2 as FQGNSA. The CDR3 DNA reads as TGTGCCAGCAGCTCCCATACGGGCTACTATGGCTACACCTTC. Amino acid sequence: CASSSHTGYYGYTF.

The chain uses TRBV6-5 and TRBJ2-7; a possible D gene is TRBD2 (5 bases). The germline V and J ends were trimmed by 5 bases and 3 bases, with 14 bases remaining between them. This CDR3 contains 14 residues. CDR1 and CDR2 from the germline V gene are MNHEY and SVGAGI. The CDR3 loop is CASSQLDGDYEQYF. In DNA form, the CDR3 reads TGTGCCAGCAGTCAACTAGACGGCGACTACGAGCAGTACTTC.

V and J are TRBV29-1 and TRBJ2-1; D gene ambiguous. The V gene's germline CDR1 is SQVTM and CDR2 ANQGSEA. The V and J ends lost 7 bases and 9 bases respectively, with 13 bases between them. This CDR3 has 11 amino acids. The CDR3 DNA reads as TGCAGCGGCGCCTTATCTAGTGAGCAGTTCTTC. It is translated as CSGALSSEQFF.

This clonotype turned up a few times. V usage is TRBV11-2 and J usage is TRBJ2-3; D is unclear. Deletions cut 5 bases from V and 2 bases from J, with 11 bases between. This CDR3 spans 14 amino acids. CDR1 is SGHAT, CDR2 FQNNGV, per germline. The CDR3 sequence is CASSLDKYTDTQYF. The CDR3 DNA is TGTGCCAGCAGCCTCGACAAATACACAGATACGCAGTATTTT.

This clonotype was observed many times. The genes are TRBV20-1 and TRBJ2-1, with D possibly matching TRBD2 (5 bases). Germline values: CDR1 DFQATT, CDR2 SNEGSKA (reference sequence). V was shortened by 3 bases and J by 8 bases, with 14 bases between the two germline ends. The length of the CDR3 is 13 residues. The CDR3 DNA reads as TGCAGTGCTAGTAAACTCGACGGGGATGAGCAGTTCTTC. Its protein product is CSASKLDGDEQFF.

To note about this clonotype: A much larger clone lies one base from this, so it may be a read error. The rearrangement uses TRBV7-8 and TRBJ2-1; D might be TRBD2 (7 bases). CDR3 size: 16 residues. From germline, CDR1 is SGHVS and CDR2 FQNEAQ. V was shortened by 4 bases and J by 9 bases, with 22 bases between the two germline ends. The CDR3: CASSWGGGGRFSEQFF. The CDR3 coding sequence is TGTGCCAGCAGCTGGGGAGGCGGGGGCCGCTTCAGTGAGCAGTTCTTC.

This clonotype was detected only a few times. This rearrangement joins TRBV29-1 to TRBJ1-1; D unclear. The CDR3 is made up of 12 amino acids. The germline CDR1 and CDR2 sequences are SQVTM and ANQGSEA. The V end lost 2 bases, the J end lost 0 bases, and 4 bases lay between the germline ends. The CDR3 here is CSVEPLNTEAFF. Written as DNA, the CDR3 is TGCAGCGTTGAACCGTTGAACACTGAAGCTTTCTTT.

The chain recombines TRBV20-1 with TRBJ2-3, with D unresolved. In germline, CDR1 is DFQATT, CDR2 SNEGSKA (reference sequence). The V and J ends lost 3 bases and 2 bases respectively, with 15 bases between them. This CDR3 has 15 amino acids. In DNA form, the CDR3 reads TGCAGTGCTAGTCGCGGCTACCTATCCACAGATACGCAGTATTTT. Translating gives CSASRGYLSTDTQYF.